The TCR beta chain described here comes from a study of response to subunit inactivated influenza vaccine. Overall study results and limits: That few new T cells are recruited by each seasonal influenza vaccination was the authors' suggestion.

A word on this clonotype: As yet, its antigen is unknown.

Germline V gene sequence: CDR1 MNHEY, CDR2 SVGAGI. Between the trimmed V and J ends, which lost 0 bases and 4 bases, there was a span of 15 bases. The CDR3 covers 17 residues. TCRdb reprocessed the RT-PCR reads with MiXCR, giving one entry per CDR3 protein. Among 500,000 to 750,000 distinct CDR3 sequences listed, around 15% were seen once. V usage is TRBV6-5 and J usage is TRBJ2-2, with D tentatively TRBD1 (6 bases). This TCR derives from a man aged 50-59 years who received an inactivated influenza vaccine. The material sequenced was PBMCs from blood, taken about 12 days after vaccination. The CDR3: CASSYSPPVRGTGELFF. CDR3 nucleotides: TGTGCCAGCAGTTACTCCCCACCCGTCAGGGGCACCGGGGAGCTGTTTTTT.